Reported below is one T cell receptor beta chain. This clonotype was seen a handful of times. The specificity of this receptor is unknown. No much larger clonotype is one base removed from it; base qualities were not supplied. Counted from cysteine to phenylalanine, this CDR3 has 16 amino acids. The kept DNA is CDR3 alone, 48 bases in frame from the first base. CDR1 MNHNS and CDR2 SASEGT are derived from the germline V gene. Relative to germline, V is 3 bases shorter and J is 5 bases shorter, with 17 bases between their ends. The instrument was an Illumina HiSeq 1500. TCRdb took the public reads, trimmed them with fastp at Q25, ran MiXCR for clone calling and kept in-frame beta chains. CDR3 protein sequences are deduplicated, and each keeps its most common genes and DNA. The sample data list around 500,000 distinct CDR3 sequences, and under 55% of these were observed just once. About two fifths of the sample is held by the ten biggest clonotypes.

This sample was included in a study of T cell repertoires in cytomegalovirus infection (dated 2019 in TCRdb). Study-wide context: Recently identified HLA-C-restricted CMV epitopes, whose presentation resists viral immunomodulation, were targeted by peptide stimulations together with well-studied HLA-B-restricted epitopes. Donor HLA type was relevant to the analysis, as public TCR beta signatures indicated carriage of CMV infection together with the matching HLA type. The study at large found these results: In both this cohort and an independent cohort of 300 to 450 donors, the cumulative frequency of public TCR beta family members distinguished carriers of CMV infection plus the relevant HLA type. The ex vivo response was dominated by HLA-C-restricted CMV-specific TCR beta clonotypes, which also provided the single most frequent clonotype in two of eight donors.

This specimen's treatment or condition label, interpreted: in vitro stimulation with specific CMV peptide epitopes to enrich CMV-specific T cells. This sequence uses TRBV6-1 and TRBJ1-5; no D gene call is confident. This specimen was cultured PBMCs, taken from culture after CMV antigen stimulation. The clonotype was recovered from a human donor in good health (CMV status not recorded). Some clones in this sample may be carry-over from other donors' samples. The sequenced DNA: TGTGCCAGCAGTGATCTTCGGCAGCCAGTCCATCAGCCCCAGCATTTT. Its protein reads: CASSDLRQPVHQPQHF.